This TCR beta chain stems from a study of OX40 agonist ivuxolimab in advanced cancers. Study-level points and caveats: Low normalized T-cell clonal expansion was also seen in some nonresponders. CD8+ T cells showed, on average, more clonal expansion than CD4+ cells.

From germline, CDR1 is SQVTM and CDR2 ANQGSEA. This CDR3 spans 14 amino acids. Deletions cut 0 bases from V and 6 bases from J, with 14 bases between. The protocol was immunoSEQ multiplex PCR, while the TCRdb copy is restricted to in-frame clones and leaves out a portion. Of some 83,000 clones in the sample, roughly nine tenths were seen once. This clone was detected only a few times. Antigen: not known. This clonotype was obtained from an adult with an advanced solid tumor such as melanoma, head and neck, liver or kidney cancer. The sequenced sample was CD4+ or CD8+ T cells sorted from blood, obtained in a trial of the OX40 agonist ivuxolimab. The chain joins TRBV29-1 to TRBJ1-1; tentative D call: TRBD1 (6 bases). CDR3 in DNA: TGCAGCGTTGAAGATATACAGGGAAGCTCTGAAGCTTTCTTT. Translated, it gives CSVEDIQGSSEAFF.